This T cell receptor (beta chain) was found in a study of shared clonotypes between healthy human individuals. At the level of the study: A donor's plate count was three for CD4 naive and three for CD4 memory; CD8 naive had two and CD8 memory one. Overall study results and limits: It was the non-shared clonotypes that had lower generation probabilities than clonotypes shared by all four donors. Investigators collected only blood, and repertoires in tissues likely differ.

Some clones are missing from TCRdb's copy, which holds only in-frame ones; the method was immunoSEQ multiplex PCR. The sample shows roughly 2.2 million clones, around 93% of them seen only once. Trimming cost V 8 bases and J 7 bases; bases outside gene matches: 10. Germline values: CDR1 SEHNR, CDR2 FQNEAQ (reference sequence). The CDR3 loop spans 14 amino acids. Note on this clone: Antigen: not known.

This receptor was identified in a man in his late teens or twenties in good health. Some clones in this sample may be carry-over from other donors' samples. The V gene is TRBV7-9, the J gene TRBJ2-1; 8 bases are shared with TRBD1. Sequenced: naive CD4+ T cells from PBMCs. The subset here: CD45RA+ positively selected. CDR3 sequence: CASLNRDRPNEQFF. The CDR3 nucleotides are TGTGCCAGCCTCAACCGGGACAGGCCAAATGAGCAGTTCTTC.